This T cell receptor (beta chain) was observed in a study of T cells in Graves' hyperthyroidism and ophthalmopathy. Overall study results and limits: Most thyroid clonotypes with frequency above 0.001 were detected in blood. Median prediction lead before ophthalmopathy onset was around seven months with the model.

The TCR beta CDR3 regions underwent amplification using RNA transcripts as the source. A set of HTBI primers served as the primers for a first-round RT-PCR of the TCR CDR3. TCRdb re-analysed the multiplex PCR reads in MiXCR, keeping a single row per CDR3 protein. Of roughly 650,000 distinct CDR3 sequences in the sample, around 15% were seen once. A NOSPECS grade of at least 4, a Clinical Activity Score of at least 3 and duration under 3 months were recorded in ophthalmopathy patients. Diagnostic decisions used clinical symptoms, serum thyroxine and TRAb, thyroid ultrasound and orbital computed tomography. Comment on this clonotype: Its antigen is unidentified.

The TCR originated in a woman between 40 and 55 years old with Graves' ophthalmopathy. The sequencing sample was made of blood.

The CDR3 is CASSLVRQGRAYNTGELFF. The CDR3 nucleotides are TGTGCCAGCAGCTTAGTCCGGCAGGGCCGGGCTTATAACACCGGGGAGCTGTTTTTT. V is TRBV7-2 and J is TRBJ2-2; the D gene is possibly TRBD1 (5 bases). Trimming took off 1 base at V and 2 bases at J, with 20 bases between the two ends. Germline loops: CDR1 SGHTA, CDR2 FQGNSA. The CDR3 is made up of 19 amino acids.